This T cell receptor (beta chain) was recovered during a study of CD8+ T cells in alopecia areata. Following RNA extraction, reverse transcription yielded cDNA that acted as the sequencing template. The data were produced by immunoSEQ multiplex PCR, yet TCRdb's version contains in-frame clones alone and is incomplete. This table has around 190,000 clones, 45% to 70% appearing once. A word on this clone: The antigen remains unidentified.

Findings of the study overall: Resident alphabeta T cells of normal skin are also sequenced in scalp samples. Mice showed clearer TCR sharing than patients did, a gap that was possibly HLA-related. Clonality in lesional scalp, especially alopecia totalis/universalis, exceeded that of normal scalp.

The CDR3 length is 15 residues. Trimming took 5 bases from V and 3 from J, leaving 16 bases between them. CDR1 and CDR2 from the germline V gene are SEHNR and FQNEAQ (reference sequence). CD4+ and CD8+ T cells were sorted from PBMCs stained for CD3, CD4 and CD8. The J gene is TRBJ1-2, the V gene TRBV7-9; D might be TRBD1 (6 bases). The receptor was derived from a human donor in good health. Sequenced material: CD8+ T cells sorted from blood. As DNA, the CDR3 is TGTGCCAGCAGCCTGGCGGGGGGCGCGGACTATGGCTACACCTTC. This gives the protein CASSLAGGADYGYTF.